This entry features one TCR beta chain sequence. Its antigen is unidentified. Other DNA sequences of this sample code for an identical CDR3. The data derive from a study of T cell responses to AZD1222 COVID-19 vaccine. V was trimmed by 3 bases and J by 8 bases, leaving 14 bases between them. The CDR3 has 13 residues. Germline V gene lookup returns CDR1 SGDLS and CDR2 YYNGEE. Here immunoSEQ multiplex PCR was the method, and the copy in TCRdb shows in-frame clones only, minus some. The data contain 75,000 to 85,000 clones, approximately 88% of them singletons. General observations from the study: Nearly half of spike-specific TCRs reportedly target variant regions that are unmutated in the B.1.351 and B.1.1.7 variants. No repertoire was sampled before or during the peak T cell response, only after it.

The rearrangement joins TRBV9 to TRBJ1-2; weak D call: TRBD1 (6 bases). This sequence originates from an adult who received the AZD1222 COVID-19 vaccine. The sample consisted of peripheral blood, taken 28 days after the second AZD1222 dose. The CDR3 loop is CASSGGPHRGYTF. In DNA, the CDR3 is TGTGCCAGCAGCGGGGGGCCGCATAGAGGCTACACCTTC.